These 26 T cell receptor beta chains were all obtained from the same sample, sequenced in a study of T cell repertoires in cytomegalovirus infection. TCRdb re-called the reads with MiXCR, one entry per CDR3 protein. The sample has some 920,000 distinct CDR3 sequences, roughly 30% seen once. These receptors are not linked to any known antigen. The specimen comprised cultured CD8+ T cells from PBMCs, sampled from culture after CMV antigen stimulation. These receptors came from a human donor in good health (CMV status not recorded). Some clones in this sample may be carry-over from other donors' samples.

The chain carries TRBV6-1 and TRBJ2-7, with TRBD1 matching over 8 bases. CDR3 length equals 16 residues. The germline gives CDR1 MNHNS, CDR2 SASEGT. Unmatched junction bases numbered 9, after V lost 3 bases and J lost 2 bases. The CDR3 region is CASSDTPGDRPYEQYF. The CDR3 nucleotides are TGTGCCAGCAGTGATACTCCCGGGGACAGGCCCTACGAGCAGTACTTC.

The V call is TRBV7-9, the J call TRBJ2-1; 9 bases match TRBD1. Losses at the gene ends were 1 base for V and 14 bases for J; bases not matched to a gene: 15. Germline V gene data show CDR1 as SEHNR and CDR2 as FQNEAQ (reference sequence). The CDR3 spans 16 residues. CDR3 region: CASSLGARQGEVGEFF. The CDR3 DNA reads TGTGCCAGCAGCTTAGGCGCCAGACAGGGGGAGGTCGGTGAGTTCTTC.

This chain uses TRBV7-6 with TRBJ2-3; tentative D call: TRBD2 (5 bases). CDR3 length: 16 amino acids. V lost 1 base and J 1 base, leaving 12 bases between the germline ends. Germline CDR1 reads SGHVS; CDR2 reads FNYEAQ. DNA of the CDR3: TGTGCCAGCAGCTTAGTACTCCGGACTCGCACAGATACGCAGTATTTT. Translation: CASSLVLRTRTDTQYF.

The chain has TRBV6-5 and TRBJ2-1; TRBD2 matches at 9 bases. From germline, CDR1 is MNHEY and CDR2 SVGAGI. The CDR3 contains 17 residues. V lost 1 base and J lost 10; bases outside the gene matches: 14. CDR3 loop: CASSYFRLAGISGEQFF. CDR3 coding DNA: TGTGCCAGCAGTTACTTTCGGCTAGCGGGGATTTCGGGGGAGCAGTTCTTC.

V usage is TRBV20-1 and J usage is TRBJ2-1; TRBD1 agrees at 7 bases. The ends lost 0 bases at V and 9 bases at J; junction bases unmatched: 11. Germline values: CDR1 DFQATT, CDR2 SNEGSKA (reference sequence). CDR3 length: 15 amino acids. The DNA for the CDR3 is TGCAGTGCTAGAGAGCCCGGGACAGCGTACGGTGAGCAGTTCTTC. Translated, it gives CSAREPGTAYGEQFF.

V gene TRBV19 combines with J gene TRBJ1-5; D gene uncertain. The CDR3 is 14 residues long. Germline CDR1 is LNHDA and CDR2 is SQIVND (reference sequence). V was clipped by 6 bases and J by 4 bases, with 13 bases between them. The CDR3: CASSPVGLNQPQHF. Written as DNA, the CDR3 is TGTGCCAGTAGCCCGGTGGGGTTAAATCAGCCCCAGCATTTT.

CDR3 sequence (DNA): TGTGCCAGCAACCCTTCCGGCCAGGGTTACGGTTACACTGAAGCTTTCTTT. Translating gives CASNPSGQGYGYTEAFF. This chain uses TRBV27 with TRBJ1-1; TRBD1 might be the D (5 bases). Germline CDR1 and CDR2: MNHEY and SMNVEV (reference sequence). The CDR3 has 17 amino acids. Trimming took 7 bases from V and 3 from J, leaving 24 bases between them.

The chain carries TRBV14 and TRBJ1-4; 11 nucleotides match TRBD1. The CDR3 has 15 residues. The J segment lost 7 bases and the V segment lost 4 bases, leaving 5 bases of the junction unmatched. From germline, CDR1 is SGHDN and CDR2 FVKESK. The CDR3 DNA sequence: TGTGCCAGCAGCCCCCGGGACAGGGGGTCTGAAAAACTGTTTTTT. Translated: CASSPRDRGSEKLFF.

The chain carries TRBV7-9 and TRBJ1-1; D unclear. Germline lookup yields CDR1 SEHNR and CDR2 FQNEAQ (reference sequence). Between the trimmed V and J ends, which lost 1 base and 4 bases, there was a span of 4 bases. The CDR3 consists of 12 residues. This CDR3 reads CASSLDATEAFF. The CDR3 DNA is TGTGCCAGCAGCTTAGACGCCACTGAAGCTTTCTTT.

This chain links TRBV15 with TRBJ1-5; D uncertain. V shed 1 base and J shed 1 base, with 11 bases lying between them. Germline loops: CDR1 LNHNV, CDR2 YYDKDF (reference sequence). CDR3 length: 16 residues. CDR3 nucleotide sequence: TGTGCCACCAGCAGAGGAGAAGGGATGAGCAATCAGCCCCAGCATTTT. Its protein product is CATSRGEGMSNQPQHF.

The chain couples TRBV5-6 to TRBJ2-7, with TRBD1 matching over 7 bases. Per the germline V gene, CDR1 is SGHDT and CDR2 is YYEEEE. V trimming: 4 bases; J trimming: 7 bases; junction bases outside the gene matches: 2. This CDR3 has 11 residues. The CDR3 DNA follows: TGTGCCAGCAGCGCGACAGGGGAGCAGTACTTC. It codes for CASSATGEQYF.

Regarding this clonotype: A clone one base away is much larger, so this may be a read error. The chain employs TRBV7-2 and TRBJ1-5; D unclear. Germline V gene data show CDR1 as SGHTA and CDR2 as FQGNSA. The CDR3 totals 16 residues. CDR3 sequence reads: CANSQDNHYSNQPQHF. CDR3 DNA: TGTGCCAACAGCCAAGACAACCACTATAGCAATCAGCCCCAGCATTTT.

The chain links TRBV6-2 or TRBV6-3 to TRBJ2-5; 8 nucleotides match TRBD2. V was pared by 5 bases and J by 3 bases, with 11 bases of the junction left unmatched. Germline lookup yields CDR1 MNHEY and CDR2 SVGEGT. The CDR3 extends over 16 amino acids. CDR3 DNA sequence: TGTGCCAGCAGTCAAAGCGGGGGCCGGGGGGAAGAGACCCAGTACTTC. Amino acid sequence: CASSQSGGRGEETQYF.

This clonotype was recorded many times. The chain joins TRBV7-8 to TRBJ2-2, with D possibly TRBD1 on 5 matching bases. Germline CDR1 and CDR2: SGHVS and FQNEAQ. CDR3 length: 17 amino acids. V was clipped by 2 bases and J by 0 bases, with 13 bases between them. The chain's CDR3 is CASSLPARVANTGELFF. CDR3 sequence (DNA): TGTGCCAGCAGCTTACCCGCCAGGGTCGCGAACACCGGGGAGCTGTTTTTT. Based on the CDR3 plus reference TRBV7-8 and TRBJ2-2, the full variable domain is GAGVSQSPRYKVAKRGQDVALRCDPISGHVSLFWYQQALGQGPEFLTYFQNEAQLDKSGLPSDRFFAERPEGSVSTLKIQRTQQEDSAVYLCASSLPARVANTGELFFGEGSRLTVL.

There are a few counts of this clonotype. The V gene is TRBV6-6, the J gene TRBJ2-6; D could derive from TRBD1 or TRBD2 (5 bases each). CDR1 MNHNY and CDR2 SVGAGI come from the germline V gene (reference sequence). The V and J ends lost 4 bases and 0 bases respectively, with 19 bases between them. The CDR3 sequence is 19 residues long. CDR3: CASSFLGGTGLSGANVLTF. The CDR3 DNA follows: TGTGCCAGCAGTTTCCTCGGTGGCACGGGGCTCTCTGGGGCCAACGTCCTGACTTTC.

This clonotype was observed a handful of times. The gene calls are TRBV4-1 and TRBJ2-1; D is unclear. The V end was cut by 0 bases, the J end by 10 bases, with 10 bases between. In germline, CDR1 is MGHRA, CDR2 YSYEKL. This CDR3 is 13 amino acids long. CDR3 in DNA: TGCGCCAGCAGCCAAGATCTAAGCGCAGAGCAGTTCTTC. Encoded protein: CASSQDLSAEQFF.

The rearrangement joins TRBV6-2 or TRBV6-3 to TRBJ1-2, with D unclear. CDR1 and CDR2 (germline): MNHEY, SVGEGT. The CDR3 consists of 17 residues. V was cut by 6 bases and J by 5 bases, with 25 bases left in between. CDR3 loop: CASSQKPQDGPNYGYTF. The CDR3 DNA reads TGTGCCAGCAGCCAGAAGCCCCAGGACGGCCCGAATTATGGCTACACCTTC.

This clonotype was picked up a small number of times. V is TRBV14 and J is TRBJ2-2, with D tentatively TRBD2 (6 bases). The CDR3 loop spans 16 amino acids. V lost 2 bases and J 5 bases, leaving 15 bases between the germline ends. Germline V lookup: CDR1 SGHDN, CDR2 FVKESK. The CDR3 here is CASSQSRSGRTGELFF. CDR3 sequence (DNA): TGTGCCAGCAGCCAATCTCGGTCAGGGAGGACCGGGGAGCTGTTTTTT.

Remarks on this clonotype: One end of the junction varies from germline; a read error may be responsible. In DNA, the CDR3 is TGTGTCAGCAGCGCAACTAGCGGGGGATCCGCGAACACCGGGGAGCTGTTTTTT. It translates to CVSSATSGGSANTGELFF. The V gene is TRBV7-9, the J gene TRBJ2-2, with 11 bases lining up with TRBD2. Per the germline V gene, CDR1 is SEHNR and CDR2 is FQNEAQ (reference sequence). CDR3 length: 18 residues.

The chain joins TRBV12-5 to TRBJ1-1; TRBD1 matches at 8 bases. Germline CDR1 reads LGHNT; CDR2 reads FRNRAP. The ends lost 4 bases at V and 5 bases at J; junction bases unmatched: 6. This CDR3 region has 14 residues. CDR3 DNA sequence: TGTGCTAGTGGTTGGACAGGGTCTCGGACTGAAGCTTTCTTT. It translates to CASGWTGSRTEAFF.

The CDR3 DNA reads as TGCAGTGCTAGCTTTCCAGGACCTCGAGAGACCCAGTACTTC. Translation: CSASFPGPRETQYF. This chain links TRBV20-1 with TRBJ2-5; D unclear. This CDR3 region has 14 residues. Trimming stripped 3 bases from V and 4 bases from J, with 15 bases between. Germline lookup yields CDR1 DFQATT and CDR2 SNEGSKA (reference sequence).

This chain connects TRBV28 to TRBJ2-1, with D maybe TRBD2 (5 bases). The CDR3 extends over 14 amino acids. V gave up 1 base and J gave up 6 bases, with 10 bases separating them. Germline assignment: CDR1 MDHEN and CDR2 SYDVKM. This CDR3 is CASSLLSGINEQFF. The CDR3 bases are TGTGCCAGCAGTTTATTGTCGGGGATCAATGAGCAGTTCTTC.

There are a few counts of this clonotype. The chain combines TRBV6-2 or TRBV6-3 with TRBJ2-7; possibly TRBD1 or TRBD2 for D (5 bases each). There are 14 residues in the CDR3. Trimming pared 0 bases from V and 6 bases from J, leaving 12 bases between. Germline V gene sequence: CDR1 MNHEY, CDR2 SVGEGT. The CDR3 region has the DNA TGTGCCAGCAGTTACTCAGGGGACCCTGGCGAGCAGTACGTC. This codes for CASSYSGDPGEQYV.

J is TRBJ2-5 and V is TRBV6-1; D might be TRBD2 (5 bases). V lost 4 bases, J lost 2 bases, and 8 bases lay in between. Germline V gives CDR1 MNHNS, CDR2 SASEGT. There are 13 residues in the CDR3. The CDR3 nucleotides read TGTGCCAGCAGTGCGGACTTACAAGAGACCCAGTACTTC. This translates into CASSADLQETQYF.

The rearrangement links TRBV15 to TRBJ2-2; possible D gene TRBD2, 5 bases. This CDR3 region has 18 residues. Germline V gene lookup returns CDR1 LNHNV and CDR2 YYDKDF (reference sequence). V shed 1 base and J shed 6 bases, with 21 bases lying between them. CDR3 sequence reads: CATSRGDWEIPNPGELFF. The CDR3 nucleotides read TGTGCCACCAGCAGAGGTGACTGGGAGATCCCCAACCCCGGGGAGCTGTTTTTT.

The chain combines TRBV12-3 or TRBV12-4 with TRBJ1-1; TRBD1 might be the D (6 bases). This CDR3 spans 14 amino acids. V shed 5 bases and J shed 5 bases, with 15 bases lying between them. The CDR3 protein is CASSPPGARTEAFF. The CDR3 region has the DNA TGTGCCAGCAGTCCCCCGGGGGCGCGTACTGAAGCTTTCTTT.